The TCR beta chain under discussion was sequenced for a study of blood T cells in healthy people across ages. Study at large: Every two T cells gave about one barcoded beta molecule via template switching. Study-wide findings and caveats: Roughly linear declines in TCR beta diversity per million T cells occurred with age.

PCR was performed a second time for 7 to 11 cycles using a sample-barcoded 5' primer and a J-beta primer mix. TCRdb re-called the 5' RACE reads with MiXCR, one entry per CDR3 protein. The sample carries more than 800,000 distinct CDR3 sequences, around 26% recorded once. Aged roughly 6 to 90, donors were systemically healthy Caucasians from Russia. Ten milliliters of peripheral blood were drawn from each donor into EDTA-treated tubes. Germline V gives CDR1 SGHKS, CDR2 YYEKEE (reference sequence). This CDR3 has 14 residues. With 3 bases removed from V and 4 bases from J, the gap between germline ends came to 14 bases. This clonotype was counted at least ten times. Its cognate antigen is unknown.

Sequencing was done on a sample of blood. The source is an elderly woman in good health. The rearrangement uses TRBV5-5 and TRBJ2-7, with a weak D call TRBD1 (6 bases). The CDR3 sequence is CASSSGQLLYEQYF. CDR3 bases: TGTGCCAGCAGCTCCGGACAGCTCTTATACGAGCAGTACTTC.